This entry lists 6 T cell receptor beta chains sequenced from one sample in a study of human T cells and chemical hapten exposure. As to time point: patch test 1, 2 weeks after DPC sensitization. The treatment here: therapeutic diphenylcyclopropenone sensitization with weekly scalp DPC. TCRdb used MiXCR to reprocess the RACE reads, holding one entry per CDR3 protein. This table holds 60,000 to 80,000 distinct CDR3 sequences, approximately 35% found once. The specimen comprised whole blood, sampled in connection with sensitization to the hapten diphenylcyclopropenone (DPC). The receptors were sampled from a man between 35 and 55 years old with alopecia areata. Some clones in this sample may be carry-over from other donors' samples.

The chain carries TRBV5-1 and TRBJ1-1; perhaps TRBD1 as D (5 bases). V shed 4 bases and J shed 4 bases, with 14 bases lying between them. Per germline, CDR1 SGHRS and CDR2 YFSETQ. The CDR3 contains 14 residues. CDR3: CASSPGGASTEAFF. The CDR3, as DNA: TGCGCCAGCAGCCCCGGAGGGGCGAGCACTGAAGCTTTCTTT.

V is TRBV12-3 or TRBV12-4 and J is TRBJ2-1; 9 positions agree with TRBD1. This CDR3 is 13 amino acids long. V was clipped by 6 bases and J by 7 bases; unmatched bases: 4. For the CDR3, the DNA is TGTGCCAGCAGGTCGGACAGGGGTAATGAGCAGTTCTTC. Its translation: CASRSDRGNEQFF.

V usage is TRBV7-8 and J usage is TRBJ2-1; D might be TRBD1 (5 bases). Between the trimmed V and J ends, which lost 6 bases and 6 bases, there was a span of 21 bases. The length of the CDR3 is 16 residues. CDR1 and CDR2 from the germline V gene are SGHVS and FQNEAQ. CDR3 sequence: CASSVIARELSNEQFF. In DNA form, the CDR3 reads TGTGCCAGCAGTGTTATTGCCAGGGAACTCTCCAATGAGCAGTTCTTC. Full variable domain (remainder filled in from reference TRBV7-8 and TRBJ2-1): GAGVSQSPRYKVAKRGQDVALRCDPISGHVSLFWYQQALGQGPEFLTYFQNEAQLDKSGLPSDRFFAERPEGSVSTLKIQRTQQEDSAVYLCASSVIARELSNEQFFGPGTRLTVL.

The chain combines TRBV12-3 or TRBV12-4 with TRBJ1-6, with D possibly matching TRBD1 (5 bases). V lost 5 bases and J lost 0, with 8 bases in between. The CDR3 loop spans 15 amino acids. The CDR3 reads CASSRDSSYNSPLHF. As DNA, the CDR3 is TGTGCCAGCAGTCGTGACAGCTCCTATAATTCACCCCTCCACTTT.

This chain links TRBV7-2 with TRBJ2-1; D is unclear. This CDR3 is 16 amino acids long. Germline assignment: CDR1 SGHTA and CDR2 FQGNSA. Trimming took off 1 base at V and 2 bases at J, with 12 bases between the two ends. CDR3 protein: CASSLGEERPYNEQFF. DNA of the CDR3: TGTGCCAGCAGCTTAGGTGAGGAAAGACCCTACAATGAGCAGTTCTTC. Full variable domain (missing parts from reference TRBV7-2 and TRBJ2-1): GAGVSQSPSNKVTEKGKDVELRCDPISGHTALYWYRQSLGQGLEFLIYFQGNSAPDKSGLPSDRFSAERTGGSVSTLTIQRTQQEDSAVYLCASSLGEERPYNEQFFGPGTRLTVL.

V and J are TRBV6-1 and TRBJ2-2, with 7 bases that match TRBD2. The V segment lost 7 bases and the J segment 5 bases; nucleotides outside the gene matches: 4. The CDR3 is 13 amino acids. The V gene's germline CDR1 is MNHNS and CDR2 SASEGT. The CDR3 coding sequence is TGTGCCAGCAATAAGGGAGGGACCGGGGAGCTGTTTTTT. It is translated as CASNKGGTGELFF.